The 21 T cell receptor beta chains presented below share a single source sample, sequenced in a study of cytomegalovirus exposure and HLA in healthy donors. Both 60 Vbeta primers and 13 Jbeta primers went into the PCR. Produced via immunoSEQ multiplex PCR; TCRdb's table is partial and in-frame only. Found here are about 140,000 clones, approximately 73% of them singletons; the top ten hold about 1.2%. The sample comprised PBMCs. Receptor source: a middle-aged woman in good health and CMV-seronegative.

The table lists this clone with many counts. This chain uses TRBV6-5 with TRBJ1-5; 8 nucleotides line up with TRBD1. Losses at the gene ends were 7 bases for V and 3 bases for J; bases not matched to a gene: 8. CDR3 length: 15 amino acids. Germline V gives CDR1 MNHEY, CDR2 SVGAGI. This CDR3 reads CASKGTGPSNQPQHF. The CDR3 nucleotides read TGTGCCAGCAAAGGGACAGGACCGTCCAATCAGCCCCAGCATTTT.

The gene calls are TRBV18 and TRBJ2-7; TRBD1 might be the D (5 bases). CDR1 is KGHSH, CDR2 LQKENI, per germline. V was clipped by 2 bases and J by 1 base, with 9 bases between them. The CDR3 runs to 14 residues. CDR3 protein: CASSPVDRSYEQYV. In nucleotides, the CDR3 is TGTGCCAGCTCACCAGTAGACAGATCCTACGAGCAGTACGTC.

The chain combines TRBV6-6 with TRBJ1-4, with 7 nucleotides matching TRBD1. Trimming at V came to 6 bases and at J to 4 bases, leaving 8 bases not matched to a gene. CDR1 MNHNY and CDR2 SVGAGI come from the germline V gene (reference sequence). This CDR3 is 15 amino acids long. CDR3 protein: CASSYEGQLNEKLFF. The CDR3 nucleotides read TGTGCCAGCAGCTATGAGGGACAGCTTAATGAAAAACTGTTTTTT.

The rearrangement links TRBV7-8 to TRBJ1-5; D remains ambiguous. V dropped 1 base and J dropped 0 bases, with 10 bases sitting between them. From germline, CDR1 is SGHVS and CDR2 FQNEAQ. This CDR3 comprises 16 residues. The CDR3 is CASSLGAPYSNQPQHF. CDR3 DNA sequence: TGTGCCAGCAGCTTAGGGGCTCCCTATAGCAATCAGCCCCAGCATTTT.

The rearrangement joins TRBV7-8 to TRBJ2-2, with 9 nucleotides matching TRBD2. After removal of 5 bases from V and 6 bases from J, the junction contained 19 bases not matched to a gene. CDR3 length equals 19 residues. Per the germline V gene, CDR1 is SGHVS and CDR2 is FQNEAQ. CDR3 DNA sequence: TGTGCCAGCAGCCCTACCCCAGAGGCGGGGGGGCCGATGGCCGGGGAGCTGTTTTTT. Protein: CASSPTPEAGGPMAGELFF. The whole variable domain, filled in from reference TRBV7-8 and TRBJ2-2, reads GAGVSQSPRYKVAKRGQDVALRCDPISGHVSLFWYQQALGQGPEFLTYFQNEAQLDKSGLPSDRFFAERPEGSVSTLKIQRTQQEDSAVYLCASSPTPEAGGPMAGELFFGEGSRLTVL.

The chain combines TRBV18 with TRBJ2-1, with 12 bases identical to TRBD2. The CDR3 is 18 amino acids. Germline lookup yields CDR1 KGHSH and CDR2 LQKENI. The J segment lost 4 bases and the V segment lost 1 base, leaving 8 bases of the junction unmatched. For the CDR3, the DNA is TGTGCCAGCTCACCACTACCACTAGCGGGGGGAGTATACAATGAGCAGTTCTTC. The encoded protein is CASSPLPLAGGVYNEQFF. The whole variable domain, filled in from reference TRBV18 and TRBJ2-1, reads NAGVMQNPRHLVRRRGQEARLRCSPMKGHSHVYWYRQLPEEGLKFMVYLQKENIIDESGMPKERFSAEFPKEGPSILRIQQVVRGDSAAYFCASSPLPLAGGVYNEQFFGPGTRLTVL.

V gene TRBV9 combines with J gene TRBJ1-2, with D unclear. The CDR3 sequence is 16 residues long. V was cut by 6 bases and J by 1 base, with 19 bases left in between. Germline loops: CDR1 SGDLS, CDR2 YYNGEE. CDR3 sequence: CASTSPVDSDNYGYTF. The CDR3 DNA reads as TGTGCCAGCACCTCACCGGTGGACTCCGATAACTATGGCTACACCTTC.

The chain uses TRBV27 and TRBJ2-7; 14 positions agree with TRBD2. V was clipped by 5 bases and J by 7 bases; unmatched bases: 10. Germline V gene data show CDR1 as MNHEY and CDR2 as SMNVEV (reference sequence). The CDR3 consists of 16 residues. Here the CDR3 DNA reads TGTGCCAGCAGTCCAAGACTAGCGGGGGGGTTATTGGAGCAGTACTTC. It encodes CASSPRLAGGLLEQYF.

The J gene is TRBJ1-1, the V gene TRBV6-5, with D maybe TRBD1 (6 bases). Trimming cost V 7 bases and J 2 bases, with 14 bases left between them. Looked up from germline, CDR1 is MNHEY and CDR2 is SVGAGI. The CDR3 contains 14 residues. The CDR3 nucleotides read TGTGCCAGCATCGAAGGGGGAATCAACACTGAAGCTTTCTTT. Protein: CASIEGGINTEAFF.

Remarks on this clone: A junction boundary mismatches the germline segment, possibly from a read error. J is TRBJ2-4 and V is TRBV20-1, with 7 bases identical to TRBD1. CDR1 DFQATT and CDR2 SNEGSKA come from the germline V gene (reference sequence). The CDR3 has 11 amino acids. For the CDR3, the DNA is TGCAGTGCCCATGACGGGACAGCCTTGAACTTC. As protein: CSAHDGTALNF.

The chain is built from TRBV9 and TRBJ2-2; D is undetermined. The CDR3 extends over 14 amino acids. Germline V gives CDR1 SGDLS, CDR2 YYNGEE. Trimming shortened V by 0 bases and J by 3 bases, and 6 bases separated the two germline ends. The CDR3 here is CASSVDTYTGELFF. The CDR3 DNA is TGTGCCAGCAGCGTAGACACCTACACCGGGGAGCTGTTTTTT.

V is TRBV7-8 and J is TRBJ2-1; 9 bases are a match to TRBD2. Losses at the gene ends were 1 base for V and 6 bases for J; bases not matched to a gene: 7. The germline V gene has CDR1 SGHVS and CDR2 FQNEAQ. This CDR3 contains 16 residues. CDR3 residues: CASSLDRAGGLNEQFF. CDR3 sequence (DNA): TGTGCCAGCAGCTTAGATCGGGCGGGGGGGCTCAATGAGCAGTTCTTC.

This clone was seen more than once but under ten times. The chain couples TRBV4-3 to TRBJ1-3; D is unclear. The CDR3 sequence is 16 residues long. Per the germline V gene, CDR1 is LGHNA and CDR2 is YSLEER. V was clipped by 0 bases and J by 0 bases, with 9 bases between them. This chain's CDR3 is CASSQEITSSGNTIYF. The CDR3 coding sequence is TGCGCCAGCAGCCAAGAGATAACGAGCTCTGGAAACACCATATATTTT.

DNA for the CDR3: TGCGCCAGCAGCCAATTCGCGGGGCAAGCCGGGGAGCTGTTTTTT. Translation: CASSQFAGQAGELFF. This chain joins TRBV4-1 and TRBJ2-2; TRBD2 is a possible D gene (6 bases). V was shortened by 2 bases and J by 6 bases, with 13 bases between the two germline ends. Germline-derived CDR1 and CDR2 are MGHRA and YSYEKL. This CDR3 has 15 amino acids.

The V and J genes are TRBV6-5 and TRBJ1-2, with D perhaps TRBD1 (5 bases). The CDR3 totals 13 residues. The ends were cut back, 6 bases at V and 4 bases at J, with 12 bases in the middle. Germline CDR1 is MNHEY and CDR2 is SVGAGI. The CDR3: CASRPTEFYGYTF. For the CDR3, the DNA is TGTGCCAGCAGGCCGACAGAGTTCTATGGCTACACCTTC.

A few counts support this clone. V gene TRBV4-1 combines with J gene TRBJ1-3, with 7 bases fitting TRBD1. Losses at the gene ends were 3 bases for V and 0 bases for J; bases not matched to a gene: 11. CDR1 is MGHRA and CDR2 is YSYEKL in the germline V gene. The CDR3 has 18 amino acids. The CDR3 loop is CASSQIRGQRYSGNTIYF. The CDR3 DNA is TGCGCCAGCAGCCAGATCCGGGGACAGAGATACTCTGGAAACACCATATATTTT.

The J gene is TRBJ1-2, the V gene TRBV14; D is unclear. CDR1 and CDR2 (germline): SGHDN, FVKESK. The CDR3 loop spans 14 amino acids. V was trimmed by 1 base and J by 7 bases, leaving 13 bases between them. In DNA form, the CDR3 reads TGTGCCAGCAGCCAAGTTACTTCAAATTCTGGCTACACCTTC. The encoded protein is CASSQVTSNSGYTF.

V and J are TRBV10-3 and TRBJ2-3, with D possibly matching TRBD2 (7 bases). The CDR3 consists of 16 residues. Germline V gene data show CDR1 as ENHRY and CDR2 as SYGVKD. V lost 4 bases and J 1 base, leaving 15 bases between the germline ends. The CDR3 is CAISVLGGGGTDTQYF. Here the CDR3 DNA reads TGTGCCATCAGTGTGTTAGGGGGGGGCGGCACAGATACGCAGTATTTT.

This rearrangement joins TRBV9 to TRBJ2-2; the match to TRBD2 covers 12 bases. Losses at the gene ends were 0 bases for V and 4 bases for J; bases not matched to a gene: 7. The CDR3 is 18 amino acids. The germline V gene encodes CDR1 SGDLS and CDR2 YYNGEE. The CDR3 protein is CASSVGLAGGASTGELFF. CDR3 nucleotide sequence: TGTGCCAGCAGCGTAGGCCTAGCGGGGGGGGCGAGCACCGGGGAGCTGTTTTTT.

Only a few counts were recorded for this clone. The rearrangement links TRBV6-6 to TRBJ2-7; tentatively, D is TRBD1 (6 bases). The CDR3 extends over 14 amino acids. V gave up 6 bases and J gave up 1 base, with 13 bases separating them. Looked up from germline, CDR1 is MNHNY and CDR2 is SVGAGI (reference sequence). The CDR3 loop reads CASSTQGRSYEQYF. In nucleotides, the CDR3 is TGTGCCAGCAGCACTCAGGGGAGATCCTACGAGCAGTACTTC.

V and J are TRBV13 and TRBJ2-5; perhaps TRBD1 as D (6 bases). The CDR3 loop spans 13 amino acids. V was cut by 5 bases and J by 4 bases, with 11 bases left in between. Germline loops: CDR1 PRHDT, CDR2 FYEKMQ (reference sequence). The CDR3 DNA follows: TGTGCCAGCAGCGTAGACAGGCGAGAGACCCAGTACTTC. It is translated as CASSVDRRETQYF. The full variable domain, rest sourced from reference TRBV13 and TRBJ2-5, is AAGVIQSPRHLIKEKRETATLKCYPIPRHDTVYWYQQGPGQDPQFLISFYEKMQSDKGSIPDRFSAQQFSDYHSELNMSSLELGDSALYFCASSVDRRETQYFGPGTRLLVL.